These 23 T cell receptor beta chains originate from one sample sequenced in a study of PD-1 blockade in classical Hodgkin lymphoma. Produced via immunoSEQ multiplex PCR; TCRdb's table is partial and in-frame only. The profile shows 100,000 or so clones, around nine tenths of them singletons. Relapse after autologous stem cell transplantation occurred in every patient, and brentuximab vedotin exposure varied. The sample was peripheral blood mononuclear cells (PBMCs), taken before the second cycle of nivolumab. Receptors were obtained from a human donor with classical Hodgkin lymphoma.

This rearrangement joins TRBV18 to TRBJ2-1; D is perhaps TRBD2 (6 bases). CDR1 is KGHSH, CDR2 LQKENI, per germline. The CDR3 sequence is 20 residues long. Deletions cut 0 bases from V and 0 bases from J, with 21 bases between. The CDR3 is CASSPPPDLALWGSYNEQFF. CDR3 in DNA: TGTGCCAGCTCACCACCCCCGGATCTAGCGCTGTGGGGCTCCTACAATGAGCAGTTCTTC. Full variable domain (missing parts from reference TRBV18 and TRBJ2-1): NAGVMQNPRHLVRRRGQEARLRCSPMKGHSHVYWYRQLPEEGLKFMVYLQKENIIDESGMPKERFSAEFPKEGPSILRIQQVVRGDSAAYFCASSPPPDLALWGSYNEQFFGPGTRLTVL.

V gene TRBV19 combines with J gene TRBJ1-5; maybe TRBD1 (5 bases). V was shortened by 11 bases and J by 2 bases, with 19 bases between the two germline ends. The CDR3 runs 15 residues. Germline V gene data show CDR1 as LNHDA and CDR2 as SQIVND (reference sequence). Here the CDR3 DNA reads TGTGCCTCAAAAGAGGGACGAGCTGGCAATCAGCCCCAGCATTTT. Protein: CASKEGRAGNQPQHF.

The CDR3, as DNA: TGTGCCAGTAGTACTGGCCGGGCGAACTACGAGCAGTACTTC. As protein: CASSTGRANYEQYF. The J gene is TRBJ2-7, the V gene TRBV19; no clear D. CDR3 length equals 14 residues. In germline, CDR1 is LNHDA, CDR2 SQIVND (reference sequence). V lost 4 bases to trimming and J lost 3 bases, with 13 bases between them.

The chain carries TRBV13 and TRBJ1-4, with 7 bases fitting TRBD1. The CDR3 runs to 18 residues. J gave up 2 bases and V 7 bases, and 16 bases lay outside the gene matches. The germline V gene has CDR1 PRHDT and CDR2 FYEKMQ (reference sequence). As DNA, the CDR3 is TGTGCCAGCACCCTGACAGGGAAGGTATCTGCGACTAATGAAAAACTGTTTTTT. This gives the protein CASTLTGKVSATNEKLFF.

CDR3 sequence: CASSLAGTSGETQYF. The CDR3 region has the DNA TGTGCCAGCAGCTTGGCCGGGACTAGCGGAGAGACCCAGTACTTC. V gene TRBV5-4 combines with J gene TRBJ2-5; 11 bases are a match to TRBD2. V shed 0 bases, J shed 4 bases, and the junction held 2 bases outside the gene matches. CDR1 SGHNT and CDR2 YYREEE come from the germline V gene (reference sequence). The CDR3 is 15 residues long.

The V gene is TRBV4-1, the J gene TRBJ2-7; D is undetermined. The V gene's germline CDR1 is MGHRA and CDR2 YSYEKL. There are 15 residues in the CDR3. V was cut by 0 bases and J by 1 base, with 10 bases left in between. CDR3 amino acids: CASSQDRQESYEQYF. The CDR3 nucleotides are TGCGCCAGCAGCCAAGATCGCCAGGAATCCTACGAGCAGTACTTC.

The chain carries TRBV7-6 and TRBJ2-7; 8 nucleotides match TRBD1. The CDR3 is 13 residues long. Germline loops: CDR1 SGHVS, CDR2 FNYEAQ. Trimming at V came to 6 bases and at J to 4 bases, leaving 5 bases not matched to a gene. CDR3 in DNA: TGTGCCAGCAGTCGGCAGGGGGCGTACGAGCAGTACTTC. Its translation: CASSRQGAYEQYF.

This clone has more than one count but fewer than ten. The chain recombines TRBV13 with TRBJ1-3; maybe TRBD1 (5 bases). Per germline, CDR1 PRHDT and CDR2 FYEKMQ (reference sequence). The CDR3 is 14 residues long. Trimming stripped 4 bases from V and 2 bases from J, with 9 bases between. CDR3 bases: TGTGCCAGCAGCTCAGGGACGCCTGGAAACACCATATATTTT. The encoded protein is CASSSGTPGNTIYF.

V is TRBV12-5 and J is TRBJ2-7, with 10 bases aligning to TRBD1. Per germline, CDR1 LGHNT and CDR2 FRNRAP. V shed 7 bases, J shed 4 bases, and the junction held 10 bases outside the gene matches. There are 15 residues in the CDR3. CDR3 nucleotides: TGTGCTAGTGCCCTCTCGACAGGGGGCGCGTACGAGCAGTACTTC. Protein product: CASALSTGGAYEQYF.

The CDR3 sequence: CSVGPLGNQETQYF. CDR3 in DNA: TGCAGCGTGGGACCTTTGGGGAACCAAGAGACCCAGTACTTC. V gene TRBV29-1 combines with J gene TRBJ2-5; the D call may be TRBD1 or TRBD2 (5 bases each). Trimming left V 6 bases short and J 0 bases short, with 14 bases between. The CDR3 runs 14 residues. Germline CDR1 SQVTM, CDR2 ANQGSEA.

This chain links TRBV7-2 with TRBJ2-3; D remains unclear. Trimming left V 1 base short and J 2 bases short, with 16 bases between. Germline assignment: CDR1 SGHTA and CDR2 FQGNSA. CDR3 length: 17 amino acids. The CDR3 DNA reads TGTGCCAGCAGCTTAGGTCGGCTACAGATTCACACAGATACGCAGTATTTT. Protein product: CASSLGRLQIHTDTQYF. The entire variable domain, with the rest obtained from reference TRBV7-2 and TRBJ2-3, is as follows: GAGVSQSPSNKVTEKGKDVELRCDPISGHTALYWYRQSLGQGLEFLIYFQGNSAPDKSGLPSDRFSAERTGGSVSTLTIQRTQQEDSAVYLCASSLGRLQIHTDTQYFGPGTRLTVL.

V gene TRBV27 combines with J gene TRBJ1-1; TRBD1 is a possible D gene (5 bases). Germline loops: CDR1 MNHEY, CDR2 SMNVEV (reference sequence). V was shortened by 3 bases and J by 5 bases, with 13 bases between the two germline ends. The CDR3 loop spans 14 amino acids. The CDR3 sequence is CASSFHGGRTEAFF. The CDR3 nucleotides are TGTGCCAGCAGTTTCCACGGGGGGAGGACTGAAGCTTTCTTT.

V usage is TRBV7-2 and J usage is TRBJ2-7; D is perhaps TRBD1 (5 bases). The germline CDR1 and CDR2 sequences are SGHTA and FQGNSA. V was shortened by 8 bases and J by 0 bases, with 17 bases between the two germline ends. CDR3 size: 15 residues. The CDR3 spells CASLIGVGPSYEQYF. For the CDR3, the DNA is TGTGCCAGCCTTATAGGGGTGGGTCCCTCCTACGAGCAGTACTTC.

The chain carries TRBV6-5 and TRBJ1-1, with D perhaps TRBD1 (6 bases). V lost 7 bases, J lost 5 bases, and 17 bases lay in between. The CDR3 spans 14 residues. The germline CDR1 and CDR2 sequences are MNHEY and SVGAGI. DNA of the CDR3: TGTGCCAGCACCTTCCAACGCAGGGGAACTGAAGCTTTCTTT. Its translation: CASTFQRRGTEAFF.

The V and J genes are TRBV18 and TRBJ2-5; TRBD2 is a possible D gene (6 bases). Per germline, CDR1 KGHSH and CDR2 LQKENI. Trimming pared 0 bases from V and 5 bases from J, leaving 16 bases between. The CDR3 totals 16 residues. CDR3 region: CASSPPKYGGEETQYF. CDR3 in DNA: TGTGCCAGCTCACCACCGAAGTACGGGGGTGAGGAGACCCAGTACTTC.

The chain recombines TRBV2 with TRBJ1-2; D might be TRBD1 (5 bases). V gave up 6 bases and J gave up 0 bases, with 11 bases separating them. Germline CDR1 is SNHLY and CDR2 is FYNNEI. The CDR3 is made up of 14 amino acids. The CDR3 DNA reads TGTGCCAGCAGGATACAGGACCCTAACTATGGCTACACCTTC. Amino acid sequence: CASRIQDPNYGYTF.

This clone was recorded only once. This sequence joins TRBV19 and TRBJ1-1; D possibly corresponds to TRBD1 (5 bases). The CDR3 runs to 12 residues. Trimming left V 6 bases short and J 8 bases short, with 13 bases between. From germline, CDR1 is LNHDA and CDR2 SQIVND (reference sequence). CDR3 residues: CASSHRKGEAFF. CDR3 DNA sequence: TGTGCCAGTAGCCACAGGAAGGGAGAAGCTTTCTTT.

Concerning this clone: The sample contains more than one DNA sequence encoding this CDR3. V usage is TRBV7-2 and J usage is TRBJ2-7, with D hard to call. Germline CDR1 is SGHTA and CDR2 is FQGNSA. Trimming shortened V by 5 bases and J by 2 bases, and 10 bases separated the two germline ends. The length of the CDR3 is 13 residues. The CDR3 DNA is TGTGCCAGCAGCCCAGGTCCAACCTACGAGCAGTACTTC. Its translation is CASSPGPTYEQYF.

The CDR3, as DNA: TGTGCCAGCAGCTTATCCCCGGGAGCGGGGGAATCCTACGAGCAGTACTTC. Protein: CASSLSPGAGESYEQYF. This rearrangement joins TRBV7-2 to TRBJ2-7; 8 bases are shared with TRBD2. The CDR3 contains 17 residues. The V gene's germline CDR1 is SGHTA and CDR2 FQGNSA. With 2 bases clipped from V and 1 base from J, the junction kept 10 bases outside the gene matches.

Points on this clone: This same CDR3 is encoded by further DNA sequences in the sample. V is TRBV27 and J is TRBJ2-1, with D unresolved. Trimming shortened V by 3 bases and J by 0 bases, and 3 bases separated the two germline ends. This CDR3 spans 13 amino acids. Per germline, CDR1 MNHEY and CDR2 SMNVEV (reference sequence). The CDR3 sequence: CASSFSSYNEQFF. In nucleotides, the CDR3 is TGTGCCAGCAGTTTTTCCTCCTACAATGAGCAGTTCTTC.

This rearrangement joins TRBV7-9 to TRBJ1-4, with D hard to call. Germline values: CDR1 SEHNR, CDR2 FQNEAQ (reference sequence). The CDR3 has 14 residues. Deletions cut 5 bases from V and 0 bases from J, with 7 bases between. The CDR3 reads CASSDDATNEKLFF. CDR3 bases: TGTGCCAGCAGCGACGACGCAACTAATGAAAAACTGTTTTTT.

The gene calls are TRBV28 and TRBJ2-3; no definite D call. V lost 6 bases to trimming and J lost 4 bases, with 8 bases between them. This CDR3 spans 12 amino acids. Germline values: CDR1 MDHEN, CDR2 SYDVKM. CDR3 amino acids: CASSKRPDTQYF. The CDR3 DNA sequence: TGTGCCAGCAGCAAACGTCCAGATACGCAGTATTTT.

This clone was observed a handful of times. The rearrangement uses TRBV9 and TRBJ2-1; 8 bases are a match to TRBD2. This CDR3 is built from 15 residues. Germline V CDR1 and CDR2: SGDLS, YYNGEE. V lost 3 bases and J lost 7; bases outside the gene matches: 9. CDR3 protein: CASSANGTSGNEQFF. The CDR3 DNA is TGTGCCAGCAGCGCGAACGGGACTAGTGGAAATGAGCAGTTCTTC.